This passage covers 14 T cell receptor beta chains from one sample sequenced in a study of T-cell reconstitution after alpha-beta-depleted transplantation in children. Unique molecular identifiers were built into the TCRbeta library. TCRdb processed the PCR reads anew with MiXCR; each CDR3 protein has one entry. The sample lists approximately 270,000 distinct CDR3 sequences, roughly a quarter occurring once. The sequencing here drew on PBMCs, mostly from graft donor cells, taken 360 days after TCRalphabeta/CD19-depleted stem cell transplant. The receptor source for this set is a female patient between 2 and 15 years old who had a stem cell transplant for congenital amegakaryocytic thrombocytopenia, so the T cells may come from the graft donor.

The table lists this clonotype with a few counts. The genes are TRBV5-1 and TRBJ2-5, with no clear D. V lost 4 bases and J 3 bases, leaving 4 bases between the germline ends. This CDR3 is built from 11 residues. Germline loops: CDR1 SGHRS, CDR2 YFSETQ. The CDR3: CASSDEETQYF. In DNA, the CDR3 is TGCGCCAGCAGCGACGAAGAGACCCAGTACTTC.

With regard to this clonotype: This is likely a read error, given that the CDR3 carries no conserved phenylalanine or tryptophan at its end. The chain couples TRBV12-3 or TRBV12-4 to TRBJ1-2, with D maybe TRBD1 (5 bases). The CDR3 is 12 residues long. V lost 2 bases and J 8 bases, leaving 9 bases between the germline ends. CDR3 sequence: CASSLQGFGYTC. CDR3 coding DNA: TGTGCCAGCAGTTTACAGGGTTTCGGCTACACCTGC.

V and J are TRBV10-3 and TRBJ1-6; 7 positions match TRBD1. Germline trimming cut 3 bases from V and 1 base from J; bases unmatched to any gene: 6. Germline V lookup: CDR1 ENHRY, CDR2 SYGVKD. The CDR3 is 17 amino acids. CDR3 in amino acids: CAISDHRGWSYNSPLHF. The CDR3 region has the DNA TGTGCCATCAGTGACCACAGGGGTTGGTCCTATAATTCACCCCTCCACTTT.

The gene calls are TRBV6-2 or TRBV6-3 and TRBJ1-2; 7 nucleotides align to TRBD1. J gave up 10 bases and V 8 bases, and 13 bases lay outside the gene matches. The CDR3 extends over 13 amino acids. CDR1 and CDR2 (germline): MNHEY, SVGEGT. CDR3 loop: CASREGQPPAYTF. In DNA, the CDR3 is TGTGCCAGCCGAGAGGGACAGCCTCCGGCCTACACCTTC.

V is TRBV15 and J is TRBJ1-5, with TRBD1 matching over 7 bases. V dropped 9 bases and J dropped 5; count of bases not matched to a gene: 7. Germline assignment: CDR1 LNHNV and CDR2 YYDKDF (reference sequence). The CDR3 loop spans 13 amino acids. CDR3 region: CATRRDSYQPQHF. The CDR3, as DNA: TGTGCCACGCGCCGGGACAGCTATCAGCCCCAGCATTTT.

V gene TRBV5-1 combines with J gene TRBJ2-7; a weak D match, TRBD2 (7 bases). There are 15 residues in the CDR3. The germline V gene has CDR1 SGHRS and CDR2 YFSETQ. Between the trimmed V and J ends, which lost 0 bases and 6 bases, there was a span of 16 bases. The CDR3 region has the DNA TGCGCCAGCAGCTTGGTCGTCAGGGGAGGGGCCGAGCAGTACTTC. Translation: CASSLVVRGGAEQYF. The full variable domain, its missing parts supplied by reference TRBV5-1 and TRBJ2-7, is KAGVTQTPRYLIKTRGQQVTLSCSPISGHRSVSWYQQTPGQGLQFLFEYFSETQRNKGNFPGRFSGRQFSNSRSEMNVSTLELGDSALYLCASSLVVRGGAEQYFGPGTRLTVT.

The V and J genes are TRBV20-1 and TRBJ2-3, with 7 bases aligning to TRBD1. This CDR3 has 16 amino acids. Unmatched junction bases numbered 12, after V lost 6 bases and J lost 0 bases. Germline CDR1 and CDR2: DFQATT and SNEGSKA (reference sequence). The CDR3 loop reads CSATTPGQKSTDTQYF. CDR3 bases: TGCAGTGCAACAACCCCGGGACAGAAAAGCACAGATACGCAGTATTTT.

This clonotype was picked up many times. The chain links TRBV10-3 to TRBJ1-1; D gene uncertain. Germline V CDR1 and CDR2: ENHRY, SYGVKD. The CDR3 spans 12 residues. V shed 0 bases and J shed 7 bases, with 6 bases lying between them. CDR3 nucleotides: TGTGCCATCAGTGAGTCGTGGAGTGAAGCTTTCTTT. Translated: CAISESWSEAFF.

This sequence joins TRBV20-1 and TRBJ2-3; D might be TRBD1 or TRBD2, each matching 5 bases. Germline values: CDR1 DFQATT, CDR2 SNEGSKA (reference sequence). Trimming stripped 5 bases from V and 6 bases from J, with 12 bases between. This CDR3 has 12 residues. CDR3 sequence: CSAGGLQDTQYF. The CDR3 DNA sequence: TGCAGTGCTGGGGGTCTCCAGGATACGCAGTATTTT.

V and J are TRBV6-2 or TRBV6-3 and TRBJ2-7, with D perhaps matching TRBD1 (6 bases). Trimming cost V 7 bases and J 2 bases, with 15 bases left between them. Looked up from germline, CDR1 is MNHEY and CDR2 is SVGEGT. The CDR3 has 14 amino acids. CDR3 bases: TGTGCCAGCACCATGTTCAGGGGTGCCTACGAGCAGTACTTC. This gives the protein CASTMFRGAYEQYF.

This chain joins TRBV20-1 and TRBJ1-6; no firm D call. Trimming removed 7 bases from V and 0 bases from J, with 7 bases in between. The germline V gene encodes CDR1 DFQATT and CDR2 SNEGSKA (reference sequence). The CDR3 runs 13 residues. The CDR3 loop is CSVARSYNSPLHF. The DNA for the CDR3 is TGCAGTGTCGCGCGCTCCTATAATTCACCCCTCCACTTT.

The chain couples TRBV20-1 to TRBJ2-7; 9 nucleotides line up with TRBD1. CDR1 and CDR2 (germline): DFQATT, SNEGSKA (reference sequence). The CDR3 loop spans 15 amino acids. The ends lost 0 bases at V and 8 bases at J; junction bases unmatched: 11. In DNA, the CDR3 is TGCAGTGCTAGAGATGAGGACAGGGGATTTTACCAGCAGTACTTC. Its protein product is CSARDEDRGFYQQYF.

This chain links TRBV4-2 with TRBJ2-5, with D possibly matching TRBD1 (6 bases). CDR1 is LGHNA, CDR2 YNFKEQ, per germline. Trimming removed 4 bases from V and 2 bases from J, with 20 bases in between. The CDR3 totals 17 residues. The CDR3 DNA is TGTGCCAGCAGCCGATACCATACACAGGGCTGGCAAGAGACCCAGTACTTC. It translates to CASSRYHTQGWQETQYF.

There are a few counts of this clonotype. The chain carries TRBV29-1 and TRBJ2-1; the match to TRBD2 covers 8 bases. There are 16 residues in the CDR3. Trimming at V came to 5 bases and at J to 9 bases, leaving 18 bases not matched to a gene. Per the germline V gene, CDR1 is SQVTM and CDR2 is ANQGSEA. This CDR3 reads CSVHLAGGLVFVEQFF. The CDR3 DNA reads as TGCAGCGTTCACCTTGCCGGGGGACTAGTCTTTGTTGAGCAGTTCTTC.